The 22 T cell receptor beta chains below come from one sample, sequenced in a study of T cell changes during pregnancy in multiple sclerosis. Profiled with immunoSEQ multiplex PCR; TCRdb holds only in-frame clones, not every one. In the table there are about 100,000 clones, around 92% of which are singletons. Source: peripheral blood, taken before pregnancy. Receptor source: a female donor with multiple sclerosis, enrolled in a pregnancy study.

V is TRBV28 and J is TRBJ2-7; 9 bases align to TRBD1. CDR3 length: 15 residues. The V segment lost 6 bases and the J segment 7 bases; nucleotides outside the gene matches: 13. CDR1 MDHEN and CDR2 SYDVKM come from the germline V gene. The chain's CDR3 is CASSAGTGLWEEQYF. The CDR3 DNA is TGTGCCAGCAGCGCAGGGACAGGGCTTTGGGAGGAGCAGTACTTC.

The CDR3 nucleotides read TGTGCCAGCTCACCAGTGCCCCCGACTAGCGGGCGCACAGATACGCAGTATTTT. It codes for CASSPVPPTSGRTDTQYF. The V and J genes are TRBV18 and TRBJ2-3, with TRBD2 identical over 10 bases. Germline V gene data show CDR1 as KGHSH and CDR2 as LQKENI. The CDR3 has 18 residues. V trimming: 2 bases; J trimming: 1 base; junction bases outside the gene matches: 9.

The chain combines TRBV27 with TRBJ1-1, with TRBD1 identical over 9 bases. J lost 4 bases, V lost 6 bases, and 12 bases had no gene match. This CDR3 has 16 residues. Germline CDR1 reads MNHEY; CDR2 reads SMNVEV (reference sequence). The CDR3 DNA is TGTGCCAGCAGCGCCCAACCGACAGGGGGTAGCACTGAAGCTTTCTTT. This codes for CASSAQPTGGSTEAFF.

The rearrangement links TRBV5-6 to TRBJ2-1; D remains ambiguous. V gave up 0 bases and J gave up 0 bases, with 13 bases separating them. This CDR3 spans 17 amino acids. CDR1 is SGHDT, CDR2 YYEEEE, per germline. Written as DNA, the CDR3 is TGTGCCAGCAGCTTGGAGGCGGCAGAAAGCTCCTACAATGAGCAGTTCTTC. Amino acid sequence: CASSLEAAESSYNEQFF.

The gene calls are TRBV2 and TRBJ2-5, with TRBD2 matching 14 bases. The germline V gene encodes CDR1 SNHLY and CDR2 FYNNEI. With V trimmed by 8 bases and J by 3 bases, 5 bases remained unmatched. CDR3 length: 15 amino acids. The CDR3 region has the DNA TGTGCCAGCGCGGGGGGACTAGCGGGAGAAGAGACCCAGTACTTC. Protein: CASAGGLAGEETQYF. Looking up the rest from reference TRBV2 and TRBJ2-5 gives the full variable domain: EPEVTQTPSHQVTQMGQEVILRCVPISNHLYFYWYRQILGQKVEFLVSFYNNEISEKSEIFDDQFSVERPDGSNFTLKIRSTKLEDSAMYFCASAGGLAGEETQYFGPGTRLLVL.

V usage is TRBV6-1 and J usage is TRBJ1-4; 9 nucleotides line up with TRBD1. V was clipped by 6 bases and J by 6 bases; unmatched bases: 8. The CDR3 totals 15 residues. Germline lookup yields CDR1 MNHNS and CDR2 SASEGT. The CDR3 DNA is TGTGCCAGCAGCCGCTTGGGACAGGGATATGAAAAACTGTTTTTT. It yields the protein CASSRLGQGYEKLFF.

The chain uses TRBV7-7 and TRBJ2-5, with D uncertain. V lost 3 bases, J lost 2 bases, and 7 bases lay in between. The CDR3 runs to 13 residues. Germline V gives CDR1 SSHAT, CDR2 FNYEAQ (reference sequence). This chain's CDR3 is CASSLSEQETQYF. Written as DNA, the CDR3 is TGTGCCAGCAGCTTGTCAGAACAAGAGACCCAGTACTTC.

The V gene is TRBV29-1, the J gene TRBJ2-4; the D is unclear. The CDR3 extends over 12 amino acids. V lost 0 bases and J 7 bases, leaving 7 bases between the germline ends. CDR1 is SQVTM, CDR2 ANQGSEA, per germline. CDR3 loop: CSVEDTGNIQYF. CDR3 nucleotide sequence: TGCAGCGTTGAAGATACCGGGAACATTCAGTACTTC.

V and J are TRBV5-1 and TRBJ2-7; TRBD1 agrees at 7 bases. Trimming took 2 bases from V and 9 from J; bases not matched to a gene: 14. The CDR3 totals 15 residues. Germline assignment: CDR1 SGHRS and CDR2 YFSETQ. For the CDR3, the DNA is TGCGCCAGCAGCTTAGGTTCGGGACAGAAAAGGGCGCAGTACTTC. Its translation is CASSLGSGQKRAQYF.

The chain joins TRBV23-1 to TRBJ2-1; D uncertain. TRBV23-1 is given ORF status, its function remaining uncertain. Between the trimmed V and J ends, which lost 5 bases and 4 bases, there was a span of 6 bases. The CDR3 totals 12 residues. The CDR3 reads CASSNGYNEQFF. The CDR3 region has the DNA TGCGCCAGCAGTAACGGGTACAATGAGCAGTTCTTC.

The CDR3 sequence is CASSSTGDEQFF. CDR3 in DNA: TGTGCCAGCAGTTCAACAGGTGATGAGCAGTTCTTC. The chain has TRBV7-9 and TRBJ2-1; a weak D match, TRBD1 (5 bases). Germline loops: CDR1 SEHNR, CDR2 FQNEAQ (reference sequence). The CDR3 totals 12 residues. Trimming stripped 6 bases from V and 8 bases from J, with 11 bases between.

This clone was seen just once. The CDR3 region is CASSYVLEGEQFF. In DNA form, the CDR3 reads TGTGCCAGCAGCTATGTGTTAGAGGGTGAGCAGTTCTTC. The rearrangement links TRBV5-6 to TRBJ2-1; the D gene is possibly TRBD2 (5 bases). Germline V gene data show CDR1 as SGHDT and CDR2 as YYEEEE. With 3 bases removed from V and 9 bases from J, the gap between germline ends came to 13 bases. This CDR3 region has 13 residues.

This rearrangement joins TRBV4-2 to TRBJ2-7; 8 nucleotides agree with TRBD1. Germline CDR1 LGHNA, CDR2 YNFKEQ. The CDR3 is 16 residues long. V shed 3 bases and J 2 bases; nucleotides not matched to a gene: 9. Here the CDR3 DNA reads TGTGCCAGCAGCCACCAATCGACAGGGGTCCCCTACGAGCAGTACTTC. Its translation: CASSHQSTGVPYEQYF.

The V gene is TRBV25-1, the J gene TRBJ2-1; 7 nucleotides agree with TRBD2. J was trimmed by 9 bases and V by 2 bases; bases with no gene match: 7. The CDR3 spans 14 residues. Germline CDR1 reads MGHDK; CDR2 reads SYGVNS. The CDR3 nucleotides read TGTGCCAGCAGTGAAGCGGGAGTGAGGGGTGAGCAGTTCTTC. Translating it yields CASSEAGVRGEQFF.

The V gene is TRBV29-1, the J gene TRBJ2-2; TRBD1 is a possible D gene (8 bases). The CDR3 length is 13 residues. The germline gives CDR1 SQVTM, CDR2 ANQGSEA. V lost 6 bases and J 5 bases, leaving 13 bases between the germline ends. The chain's CDR3 is CSVDRGGTGELFF. The DNA of the CDR3 is TGCAGCGTCGACAGGGGAGGGACCGGGGAGCTGTTTTTT.

The V call is TRBV9, the J call TRBJ2-3; 12 nucleotides line up with TRBD2. The CDR3 extends over 18 amino acids. Trimming took 0 bases from V and 0 from J; bases not matched to a gene: 5. Germline V gives CDR1 SGDLS, CDR2 YYNGEE. CDR3 protein: CASSVAGTSGWSTDTQYF. In nucleotides, the CDR3 is TGTGCCAGCAGCGTAGCGGGGACTAGCGGGTGGAGCACAGATACGCAGTATTTT.

The CDR3 reads CASSGPGGDTQYF. As DNA, the CDR3 is TGTGCCAGCAGCGGTCCCGGAGGAGATACGCAGTATTTT. The chain has TRBV9 and TRBJ2-3, with a tentative D call TRBD2 (5 bases). The CDR3 extends over 13 amino acids. Trimming removed 3 bases from V and 5 bases from J, with 10 bases in between. Germline assignment: CDR1 SGDLS and CDR2 YYNGEE.

This sequence joins TRBV7-9 and TRBJ2-2, with 13 bases lining up with TRBD2. J lost 3 bases, V lost 4 bases, and 11 bases had no gene match. Germline V gene sequence: CDR1 SEHNR, CDR2 FQNEAQ (reference sequence). This CDR3 spans 19 amino acids. The CDR3, as DNA: TGTGCCAGCAGCTCTACTAGCGGGAGGGCCTCTGGTGACACCGGGGAGCTGTTTTTT. This translates into CASSSTSGRASGDTGELFF.

The rearrangement uses TRBV6-6 and TRBJ1-4; the D gene is possibly TRBD1 (5 bases). Trimming removed 10 bases at V and 8 bases at J, with 14 bases between. CDR1 and CDR2 from the germline V gene are MNHNY and SVGAGI (reference sequence). The CDR3 spans 12 residues. CDR3 bases: TGTGCCACGTCTCAGGGTTTGGAAAAACTGTTTTTT. This sequence encodes CATSQGLEKLFF.

The chain recombines TRBV5-1 with TRBJ2-7; D is unresolved. The CDR3 covers 15 residues. Trimming pared 2 bases from V and 5 bases from J, leaving 17 bases between. Germline assignment: CDR1 SGHRS and CDR2 YFSETQ. The CDR3 sequence: CASSFSLGLKDEQYF. The CDR3 nucleotides are TGCGCCAGCAGCTTCTCCTTGGGCCTAAAAGACGAGCAGTACTTC.

This chain links TRBV28 with TRBJ2-1; D is uncertain. This CDR3 has 15 residues. The V end was cut by 8 bases, the J end by 0 bases, with 14 bases between. The germline V gene encodes CDR1 MDHEN and CDR2 SYDVKM. The CDR3 DNA sequence: TGTGCCAGCCAGCAATCGGGTTTCTCCTACAATGAGCAGTTCTTC. Translation gives CASQQSGFSYNEQFF.

This sequence joins TRBV28 and TRBJ1-1; D gene ambiguous. V dropped 3 bases and J dropped 3 bases, with 8 bases sitting between them. The CDR3 has 13 amino acids. The V gene's germline CDR1 is MDHEN and CDR2 SYDVKM. CDR3 DNA sequence: TGTGCCAGCAGTTTGTACCGAGACACTGAAGCTTTCTTT. Residues: CASSLYRDTEAFF.